This T cell receptor (beta chain) was sequenced during a study of neurological immune-mediated disorders. CDR3 length: 13 amino acids. The V and J ends lost 3 bases and 4 bases respectively, with 9 bases between them. Germline CDR1 LNHDA, CDR2 SQIVND (reference sequence). This clonotype was found many times. MiXCR, run by TCRdb on the 5' RACE reads, gives a single entry per CDR3 protein. The sample gives tens of thousands of distinct CDR3 sequences, roughly an eighth of which show up once; around 13% is in the top ten. The TCR originated in a woman aged 55 to 70 with HTLV-1-associated myelopathy (HAM/TSP). The V call is TRBV19, the J call TRBJ1-1; D unresolved. The specimen sequenced was PBMCs. CDR3 DNA sequence: TGTGCCAGTAGTATGGCGGCAGTCACTGAAGCTTTCTTT. Residues: CASSMAAVTEAFF.